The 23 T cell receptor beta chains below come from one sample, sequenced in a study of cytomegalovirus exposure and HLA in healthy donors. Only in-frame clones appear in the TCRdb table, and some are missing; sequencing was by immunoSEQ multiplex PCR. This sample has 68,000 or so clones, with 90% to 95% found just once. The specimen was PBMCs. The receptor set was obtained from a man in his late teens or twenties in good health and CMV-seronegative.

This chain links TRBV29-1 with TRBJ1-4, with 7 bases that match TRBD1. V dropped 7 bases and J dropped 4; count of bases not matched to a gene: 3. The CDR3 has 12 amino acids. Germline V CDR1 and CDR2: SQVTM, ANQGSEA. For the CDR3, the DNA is TGCAGCGCGGGACAGATTAATGAAAAACTGTTTTTT. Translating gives CSAGQINEKLFF.

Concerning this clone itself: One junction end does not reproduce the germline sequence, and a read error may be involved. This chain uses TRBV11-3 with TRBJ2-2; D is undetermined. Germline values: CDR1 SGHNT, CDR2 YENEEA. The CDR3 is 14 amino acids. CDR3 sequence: CASSLEMRDGELFF. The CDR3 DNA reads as TGTGCCAGCAGCCTAGAGATGAGAGACGGGGAGCTGTTTTTT.

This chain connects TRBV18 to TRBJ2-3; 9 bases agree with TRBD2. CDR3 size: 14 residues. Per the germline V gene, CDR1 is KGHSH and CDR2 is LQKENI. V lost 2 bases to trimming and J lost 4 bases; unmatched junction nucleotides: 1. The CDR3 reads CASSPKREADTQYF. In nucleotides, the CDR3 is TGTGCCAGCTCACCAAAGCGGGAGGCAGATACGCAGTATTTT.

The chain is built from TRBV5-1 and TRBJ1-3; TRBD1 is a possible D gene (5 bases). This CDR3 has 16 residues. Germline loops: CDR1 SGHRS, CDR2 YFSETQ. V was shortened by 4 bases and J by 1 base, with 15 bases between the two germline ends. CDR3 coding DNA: TGCGCCAGCAGCCTACCATTCCCAGGGTCTGGAAACACCATATATTTT. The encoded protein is CASSLPFPGSGNTIYF. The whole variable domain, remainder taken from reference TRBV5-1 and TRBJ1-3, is KAGVTQTPRYLIKTRGQQVTLSCSPISGHRSVSWYQQTPGQGLQFLFEYFSETQRNKGNFPGRFSGRQFSNSRSEMNVSTLELGDSALYLCASSLPFPGSGNTIYFGEGSWLTVV.

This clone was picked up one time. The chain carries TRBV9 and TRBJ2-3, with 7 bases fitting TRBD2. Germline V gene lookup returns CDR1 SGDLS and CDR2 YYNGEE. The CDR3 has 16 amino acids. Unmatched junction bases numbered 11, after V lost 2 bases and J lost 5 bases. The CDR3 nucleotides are TGTGCCAGCAGCGTGGGCCCGGCGGGAGAGAGAGATACGCAGTATTTT. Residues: CASSVGPAGERDTQYF. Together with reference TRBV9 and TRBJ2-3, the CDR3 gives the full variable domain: DSGVTQTPKHLITATGQRVTLRCSPRSGDLSVYWYQQSLDQGLQFLIQYYNGEERAKGNILERFSAQQFPDLHSELNLSSLELGDSALYFCASSVGPAGERDTQYFGPGTRLTVL.

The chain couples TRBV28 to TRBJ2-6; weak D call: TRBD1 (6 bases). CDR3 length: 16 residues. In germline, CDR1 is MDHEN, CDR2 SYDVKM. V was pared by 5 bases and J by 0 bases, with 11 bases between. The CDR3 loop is CASSPDSVSGANVLTF. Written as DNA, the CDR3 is TGTGCCAGCAGTCCGGACAGCGTCTCTGGGGCCAACGTCCTGACTTTC.

This chain's CDR3 is CASSTQGDAGGILYGYTF. The CDR3 nucleotides read TGTGCCAGCTCAACCCAGGGGGACGCAGGAGGGATCCTCTATGGCTACACCTTC. The chain links TRBV18 to TRBJ1-2; 7 bases agree with TRBD1. Germline CDR1 KGHSH, CDR2 LQKENI. The junction had 19 bases not matched to a gene; V was cut back by 5 bases and J by 4 bases. This CDR3 is built from 18 residues.

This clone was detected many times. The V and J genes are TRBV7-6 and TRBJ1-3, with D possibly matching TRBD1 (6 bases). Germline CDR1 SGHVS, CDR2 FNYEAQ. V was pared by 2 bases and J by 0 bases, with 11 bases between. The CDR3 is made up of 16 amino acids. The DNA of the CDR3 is TGTGCCAGCAGCTTACTCGGACAGAGCTCTGGAAACACCATATATTTT. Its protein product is CASSLLGQSSGNTIYF.

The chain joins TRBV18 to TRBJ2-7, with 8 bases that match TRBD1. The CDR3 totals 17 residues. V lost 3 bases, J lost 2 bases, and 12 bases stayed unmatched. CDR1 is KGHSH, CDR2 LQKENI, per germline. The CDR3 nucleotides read TGTGCCAGCTCACCTGAACAGGGGGAGTTCGAGACCTACGAGCAGTACTTC. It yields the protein CASSPEQGEFETYEQYF.

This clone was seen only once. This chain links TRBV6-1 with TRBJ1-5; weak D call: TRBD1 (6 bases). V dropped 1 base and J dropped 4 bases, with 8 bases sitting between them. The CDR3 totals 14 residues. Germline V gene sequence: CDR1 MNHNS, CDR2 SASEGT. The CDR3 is CASSEGQANQPQHF. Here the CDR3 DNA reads TGTGCCAGCAGTGAAGGACAGGCGAATCAGCCCCAGCATTTT.

CDR3 residues: CASSPLAGGGGVSQYF. CDR3 in DNA: TGTGCCAGCAGCCCCCTAGCGGGAGGGGGCGGGGTGTCCCAGTACTTC. This chain uses TRBV5-6 with TRBJ2-5; 12 bases map to TRBD2. The V gene end was trimmed by 4 bases and the J gene end by 9 bases; junction bases not matched to a gene: 13. Germline V gene lookup returns CDR1 SGHDT and CDR2 YYEEEE. The CDR3 has 16 amino acids.

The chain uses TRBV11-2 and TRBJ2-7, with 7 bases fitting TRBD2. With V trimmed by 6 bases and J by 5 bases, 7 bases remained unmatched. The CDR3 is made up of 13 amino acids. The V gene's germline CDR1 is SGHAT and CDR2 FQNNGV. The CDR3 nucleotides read TGTGCCAGCAGAAGACTCGGGGGGAACGAGCAGTACTTC. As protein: CASRRLGGNEQYF.

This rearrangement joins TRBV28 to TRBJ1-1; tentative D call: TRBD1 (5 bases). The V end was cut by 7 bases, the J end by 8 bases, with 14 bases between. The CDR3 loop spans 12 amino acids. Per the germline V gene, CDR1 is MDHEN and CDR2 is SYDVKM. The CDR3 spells CASTNPGVEAFF. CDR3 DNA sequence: TGTGCCAGCACGAACCCGGGGGTGGAAGCTTTCTTT. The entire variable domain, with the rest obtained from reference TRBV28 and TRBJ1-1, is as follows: DVKVTQSSRYLVKRTGEKVFLECVQDMDHENMFWYRQDPGLGLRLIYFSYDVKMKEKGDIPEGYSVSREKKERFSLILESASTNQTSMYLCASTNPGVEAFFGQGTRLTVV.

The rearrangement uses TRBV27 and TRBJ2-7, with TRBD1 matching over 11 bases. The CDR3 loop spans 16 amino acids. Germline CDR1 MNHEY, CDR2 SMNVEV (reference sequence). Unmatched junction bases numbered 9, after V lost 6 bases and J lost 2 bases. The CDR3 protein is CASRPSRGQGAYEQYF. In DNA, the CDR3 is TGTGCCAGCAGACCTAGTAGGGGACAGGGGGCCTACGAGCAGTACTTC.

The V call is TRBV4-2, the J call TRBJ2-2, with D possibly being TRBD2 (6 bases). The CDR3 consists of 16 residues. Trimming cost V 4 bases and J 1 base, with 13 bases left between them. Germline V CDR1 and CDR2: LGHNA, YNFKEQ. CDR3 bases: TGTGCCAGCAGCCGAGAGTTAGCGGAGAACACCGGGGAGCTGTTTTTT. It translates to CASSRELAENTGELFF.

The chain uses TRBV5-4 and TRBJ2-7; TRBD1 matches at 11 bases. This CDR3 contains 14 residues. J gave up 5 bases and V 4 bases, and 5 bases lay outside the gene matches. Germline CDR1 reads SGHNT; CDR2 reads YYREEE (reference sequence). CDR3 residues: CASSPGQGEHEQYF. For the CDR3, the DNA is TGTGCCAGCAGCCCGGGACAGGGGGAACACGAGCAGTACTTC.

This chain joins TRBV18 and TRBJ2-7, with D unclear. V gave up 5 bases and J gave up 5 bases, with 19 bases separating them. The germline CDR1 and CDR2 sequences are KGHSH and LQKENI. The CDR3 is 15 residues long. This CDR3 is CASSASGGFLDEQYF. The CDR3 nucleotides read TGTGCCAGCTCAGCATCCGGTGGGTTCCTAGACGAGCAGTACTTC.

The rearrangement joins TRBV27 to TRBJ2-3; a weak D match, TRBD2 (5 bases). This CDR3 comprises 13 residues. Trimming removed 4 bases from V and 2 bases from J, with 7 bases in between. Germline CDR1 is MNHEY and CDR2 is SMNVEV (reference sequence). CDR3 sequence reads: CASSWRPTDTQYF. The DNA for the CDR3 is TGTGCCAGCAGTTGGAGGCCCACAGATACGCAGTATTTT.

In DNA form, the CDR3 reads TGCGCCAGCAGCCTAGACAGGGATGGCAATCAGCCCCAGCATTTT. Amino acid sequence: CASSLDRDGNQPQHF. The genes are TRBV4-3 and TRBJ1-5, with 7 bases identical to TRBD1. CDR3 length: 15 residues. Unmatched junction bases numbered 5, after V lost 4 bases and J lost 2 bases. Germline CDR1 LGHNA, CDR2 YSLEER.

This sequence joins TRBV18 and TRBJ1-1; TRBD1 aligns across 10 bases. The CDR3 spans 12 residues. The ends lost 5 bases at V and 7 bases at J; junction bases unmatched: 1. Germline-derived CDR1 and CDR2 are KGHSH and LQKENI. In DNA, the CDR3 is TGTGCCAGCTCAAGGGACAGGGGTGAAGCTTTCTTT. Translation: CASSRDRGEAFF. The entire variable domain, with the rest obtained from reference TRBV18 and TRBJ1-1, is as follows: NAGVMQNPRHLVRRRGQEARLRCSPMKGHSHVYWYRQLPEEGLKFMVYLQKENIIDESGMPKERFSAEFPKEGPSILRIQQVVRGDSAAYFCASSRDRGEAFFGQGTRLTVV.

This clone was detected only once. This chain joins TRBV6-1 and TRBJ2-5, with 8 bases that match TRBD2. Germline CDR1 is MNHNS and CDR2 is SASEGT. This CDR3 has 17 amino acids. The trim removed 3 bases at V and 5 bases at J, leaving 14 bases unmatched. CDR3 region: CASSDLLRLAGGETQYF. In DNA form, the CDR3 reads TGTGCCAGCAGTGATTTGCTGCGGCTAGCGGGTGGGGAGACCCAGTACTTC.

In DNA form, the CDR3 reads TGTGCCAGTAGTATCTCGGCGGGACCACGCACAGATACGCAGTATTTT. Translation gives CASSISAGPRTDTQYF. The rearrangement links TRBV19 to TRBJ2-3; maybe TRBD2 (6 bases). V was shortened by 3 bases and J by 1 base, with 14 bases between the two germline ends. This CDR3 comprises 16 residues. CDR1 and CDR2 from the germline V gene are LNHDA and SQIVND (reference sequence).

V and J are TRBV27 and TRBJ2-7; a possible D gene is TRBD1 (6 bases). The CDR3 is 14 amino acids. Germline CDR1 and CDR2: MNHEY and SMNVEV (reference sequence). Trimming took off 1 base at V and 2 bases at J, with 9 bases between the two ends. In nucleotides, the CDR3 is TGTGCCAGCAGTTTATTTCACAGGGCCTACGAGCAGTACTTC. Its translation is CASSLFHRAYEQYF.